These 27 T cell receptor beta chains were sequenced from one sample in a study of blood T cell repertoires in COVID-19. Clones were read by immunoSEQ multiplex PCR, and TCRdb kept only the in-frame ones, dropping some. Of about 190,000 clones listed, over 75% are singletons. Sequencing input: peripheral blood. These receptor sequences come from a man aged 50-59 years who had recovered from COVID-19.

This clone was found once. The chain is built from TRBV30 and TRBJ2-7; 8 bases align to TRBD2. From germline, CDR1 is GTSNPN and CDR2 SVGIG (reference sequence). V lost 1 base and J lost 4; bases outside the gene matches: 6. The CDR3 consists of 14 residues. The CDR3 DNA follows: TGTGCCTGGAGTGCTGCGGGGGGTCTATACGAGCAGTACTTC. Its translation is CAWSAAGGLYEQYF.

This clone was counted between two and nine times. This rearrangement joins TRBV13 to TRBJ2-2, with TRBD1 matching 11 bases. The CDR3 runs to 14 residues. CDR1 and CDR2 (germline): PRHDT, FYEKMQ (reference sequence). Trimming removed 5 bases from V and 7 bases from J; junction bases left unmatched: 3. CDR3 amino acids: CASSAGQGDGELFF. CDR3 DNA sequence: TGTGCCAGCAGCGCGGGACAGGGGGACGGGGAGCTGTTTTTT.

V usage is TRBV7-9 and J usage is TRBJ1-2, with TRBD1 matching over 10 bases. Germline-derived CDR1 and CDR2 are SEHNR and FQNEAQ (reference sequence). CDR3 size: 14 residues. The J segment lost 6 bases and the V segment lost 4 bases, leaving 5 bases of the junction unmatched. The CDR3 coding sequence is TGTGCCAGCAGCTCCTTGACAGGGGGCGATGGCTACACCTTC. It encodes CASSSLTGGDGYTF.

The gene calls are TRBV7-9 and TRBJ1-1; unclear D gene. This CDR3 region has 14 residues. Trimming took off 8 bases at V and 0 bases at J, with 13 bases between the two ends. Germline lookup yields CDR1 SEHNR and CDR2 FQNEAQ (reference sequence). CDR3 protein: CASALGGLNTEAFF. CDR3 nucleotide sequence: TGTGCCAGCGCCCTGGGAGGACTGAACACTGAAGCTTTCTTT.

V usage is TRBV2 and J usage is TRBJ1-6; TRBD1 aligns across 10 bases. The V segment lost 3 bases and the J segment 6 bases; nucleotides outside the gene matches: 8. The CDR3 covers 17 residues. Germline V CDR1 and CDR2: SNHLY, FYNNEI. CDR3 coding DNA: TGTGCCAGCAGTGACCTACGGGACAGGGGAGGTAATTCACCCCTCCACTTT. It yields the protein CASSDLRDRGGNSPLHF. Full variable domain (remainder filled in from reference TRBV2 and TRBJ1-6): EPEVTQTPSHQVTQMGQEVILRCVPISNHLYFYWYRQILGQKVEFLVSFYNNEISEKSEIFDDQFSVERPDGSNFTLKIRSTKLEDSAMYFCASSDLRDRGGNSPLHFGNGTRLTVT.

CDR3 region: CASSSQDSGNTIYF. CDR3 DNA: TGTGCCAGCAGTTCACAAGATTCTGGAAACACCATATATTTT. This rearrangement joins TRBV27 to TRBJ1-3; D not certain. Germline CDR1 and CDR2: MNHEY and SMNVEV (reference sequence). The CDR3 has 14 residues. V shed 4 bases and J shed 1 base, with 8 bases lying between them.

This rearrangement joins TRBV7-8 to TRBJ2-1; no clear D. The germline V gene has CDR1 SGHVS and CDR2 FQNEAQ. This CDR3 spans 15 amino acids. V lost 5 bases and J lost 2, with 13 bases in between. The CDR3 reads CASSNSRLTYNEQFF. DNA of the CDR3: TGTGCCAGCAGCAACTCTAGACTCACCTACAATGAGCAGTTCTTC.

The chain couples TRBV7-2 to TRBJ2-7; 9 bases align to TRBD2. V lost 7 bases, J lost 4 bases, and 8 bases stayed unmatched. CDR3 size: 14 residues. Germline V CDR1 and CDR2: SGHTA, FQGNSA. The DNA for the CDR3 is TGTGCCAGCAAAGGCGGGAGGGGGCATTACGAGCAGTACTTC. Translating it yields CASKGGRGHYEQYF.

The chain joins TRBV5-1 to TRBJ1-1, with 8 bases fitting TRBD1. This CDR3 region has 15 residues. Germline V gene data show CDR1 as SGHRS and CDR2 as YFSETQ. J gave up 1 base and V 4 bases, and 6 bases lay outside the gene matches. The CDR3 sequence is CASSPLGTGNTEAFF. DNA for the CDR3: TGCGCCAGCAGCCCCTTGGGGACAGGGAACACTGAAGCTTTCTTT.

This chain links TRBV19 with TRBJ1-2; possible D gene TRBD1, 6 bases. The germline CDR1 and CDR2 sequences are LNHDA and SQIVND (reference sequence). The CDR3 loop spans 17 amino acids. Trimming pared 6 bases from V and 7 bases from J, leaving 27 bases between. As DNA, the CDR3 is TGTGCCAGTAGGCGCCAAGGTCGCCCGGGACAACGGGGTGGCTACACCTTC. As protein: CASRRQGRPGQRGGYTF.

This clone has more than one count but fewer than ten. The CDR3 loop reads CASSLRRDSEAFF. The CDR3 nucleotides read TGTGCCAGCAGTTTACGCAGGGACTCTGAAGCTTTCTTT. The chain combines TRBV27 with TRBJ1-1; possibly TRBD1 for D (5 bases). The V end lost 2 bases, the J end lost 6 bases, and 10 bases lay between the germline ends. Germline-derived CDR1 and CDR2 are MNHEY and SMNVEV (reference sequence). CDR3 length: 13 residues.

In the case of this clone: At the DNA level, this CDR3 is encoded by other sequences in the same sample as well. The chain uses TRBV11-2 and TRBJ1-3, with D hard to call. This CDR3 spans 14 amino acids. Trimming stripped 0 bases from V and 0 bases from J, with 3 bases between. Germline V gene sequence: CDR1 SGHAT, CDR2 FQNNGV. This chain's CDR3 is CASSLDSSGNTIYF. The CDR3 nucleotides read TGTGCCAGCAGCTTAGACAGCTCTGGAAACACCATATATTTT.

For the CDR3, the DNA is TGTGCCAGCTCACCGGGACAGAATAATTCACCCCTCCACTTT. It translates to CASSPGQNNSPLHF. V gene TRBV18 combines with J gene TRBJ1-6; 7 bases match TRBD1. Germline-derived CDR1 and CDR2 are KGHSH and LQKENI. The ends lost 3 bases at V and 5 bases at J; junction bases unmatched: 1. The CDR3 extends over 14 amino acids. Using reference TRBV18 and TRBJ1-6 for the parts outside the CDR3, the full variable domain is NAGVMQNPRHLVRRRGQEARLRCSPMKGHSHVYWYRQLPEEGLKFMVYLQKENIIDESGMPKERFSAEFPKEGPSILRIQQVVRGDSAAYFCASSPGQNNSPLHFGNGTRLTVT.

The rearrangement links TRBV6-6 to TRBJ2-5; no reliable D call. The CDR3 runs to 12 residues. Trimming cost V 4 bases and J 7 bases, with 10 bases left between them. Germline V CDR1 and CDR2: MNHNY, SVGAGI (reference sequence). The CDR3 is CASSSDFGTQYF. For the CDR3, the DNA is TGTGCCAGCAGTTCAGACTTCGGGACCCAGTACTTC.

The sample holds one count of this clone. The CDR3 nucleotides are TGTGCCAGTAGGAAGAAAATTGGTAGCGGGAGGGCCTACGAGCAGTACTTC. As protein: CASRKKIGSGRAYEQYF. The V gene is TRBV19, the J gene TRBJ2-7, with 11 bases lining up with TRBD2. V lost 6 bases and J lost 2; bases outside the gene matches: 12. CDR1 and CDR2 from the germline V gene are LNHDA and SQIVND (reference sequence). This CDR3 comprises 17 residues.

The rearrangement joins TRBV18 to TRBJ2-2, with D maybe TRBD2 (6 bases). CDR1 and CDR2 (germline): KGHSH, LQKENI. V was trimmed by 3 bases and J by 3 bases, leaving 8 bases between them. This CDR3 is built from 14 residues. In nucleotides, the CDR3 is TGTGCCAGCTCACCGGGGGGACACACCGGGGAGCTGTTTTTT. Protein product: CASSPGGHTGELFF.

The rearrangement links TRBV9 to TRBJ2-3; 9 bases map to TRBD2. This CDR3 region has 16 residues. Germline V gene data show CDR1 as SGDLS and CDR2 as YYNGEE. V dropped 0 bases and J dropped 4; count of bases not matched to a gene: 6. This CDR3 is CASSVEAGGFADTQYF. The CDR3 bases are TGTGCCAGCAGCGTAGAAGCGGGAGGTTTCGCAGATACGCAGTATTTT.

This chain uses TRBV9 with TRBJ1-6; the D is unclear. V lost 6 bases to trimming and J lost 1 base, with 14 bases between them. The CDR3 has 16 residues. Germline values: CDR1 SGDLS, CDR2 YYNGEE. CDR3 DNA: TGTGCCAGCAACGATCCGGGTGAATCCTATAATTCACCCCTCCACTTT. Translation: CASNDPGESYNSPLHF.

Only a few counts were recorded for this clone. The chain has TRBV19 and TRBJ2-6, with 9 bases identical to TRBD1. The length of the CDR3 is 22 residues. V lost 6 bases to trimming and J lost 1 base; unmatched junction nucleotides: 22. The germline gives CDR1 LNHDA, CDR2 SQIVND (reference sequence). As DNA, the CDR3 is TGTGCCAGTAGCAAATACGGGACAGGGTTTCGAGGGTTAGCGTCTGGGGCCAACGTCCTGACTTTC. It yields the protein CASSKYGTGFRGLASGANVLTF.

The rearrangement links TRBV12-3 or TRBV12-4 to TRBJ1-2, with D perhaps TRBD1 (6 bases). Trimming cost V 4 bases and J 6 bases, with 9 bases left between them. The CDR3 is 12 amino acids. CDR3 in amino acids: CASSSQGHGYTF. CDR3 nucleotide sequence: TGTGCCAGCAGTTCACAGGGCCATGGCTACACCTTC.

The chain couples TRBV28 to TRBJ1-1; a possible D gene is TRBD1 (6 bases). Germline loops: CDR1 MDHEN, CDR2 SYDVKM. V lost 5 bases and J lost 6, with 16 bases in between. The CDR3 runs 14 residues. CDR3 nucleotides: TGTGCCAGCAGTCTACAGGGTCCCATGGCTGAAGCTTTCTTT. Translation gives CASSLQGPMAEAFF.

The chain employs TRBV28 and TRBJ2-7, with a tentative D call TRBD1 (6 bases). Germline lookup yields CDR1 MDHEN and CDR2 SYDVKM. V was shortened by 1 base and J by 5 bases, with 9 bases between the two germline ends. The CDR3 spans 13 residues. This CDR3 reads CASSLLGANEQYF. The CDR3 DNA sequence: TGTGCCAGCAGTTTATTGGGGGCCAACGAGCAGTACTTC.

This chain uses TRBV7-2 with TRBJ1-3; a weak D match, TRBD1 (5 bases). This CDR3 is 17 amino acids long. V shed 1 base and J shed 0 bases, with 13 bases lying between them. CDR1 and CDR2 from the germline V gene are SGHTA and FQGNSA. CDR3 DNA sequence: TGTGCCAGCAGCTTAGGGAGGGGACCCTCCTCTGGAAACACCATATATTTT. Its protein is CASSLGRGPSSGNTIYF.

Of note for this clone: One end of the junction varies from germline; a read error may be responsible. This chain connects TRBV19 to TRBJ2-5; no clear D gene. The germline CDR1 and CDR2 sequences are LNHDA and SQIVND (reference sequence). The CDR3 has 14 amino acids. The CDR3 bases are TGTGCCAGTAGTATAACTGAGTACCAAGAAACCCAGTACTTC. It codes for CASSITEYQETQYF.

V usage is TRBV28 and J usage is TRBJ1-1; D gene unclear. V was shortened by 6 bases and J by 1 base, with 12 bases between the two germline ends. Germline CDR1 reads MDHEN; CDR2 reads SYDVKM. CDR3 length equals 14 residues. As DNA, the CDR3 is TGTGCCAGCAGCCTGACGACTTCGAACACTGAAGCTTTCTTT. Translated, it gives CASSLTTSNTEAFF.

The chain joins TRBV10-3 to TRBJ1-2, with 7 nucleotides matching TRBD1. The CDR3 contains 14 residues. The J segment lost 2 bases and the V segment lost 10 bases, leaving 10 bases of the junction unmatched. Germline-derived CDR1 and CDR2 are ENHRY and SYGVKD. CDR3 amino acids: CATRMGTDNYGYTF. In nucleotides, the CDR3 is TGTGCCACGAGGATGGGGACAGACAACTATGGCTACACCTTC.

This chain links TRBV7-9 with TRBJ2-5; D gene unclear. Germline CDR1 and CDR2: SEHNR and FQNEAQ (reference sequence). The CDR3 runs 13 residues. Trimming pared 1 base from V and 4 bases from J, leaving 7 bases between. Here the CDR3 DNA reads TGTGCCAGCAGCTTAGACAGTAGAGAGACCCAGTACTTC. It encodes CASSLDSRETQYF. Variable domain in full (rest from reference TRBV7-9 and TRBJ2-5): DTGVSQNPRHKITKRGQNVTFRCDPISEHNRLYWYRQTLGQGPEFLTYFQNEAQLEKSRLLSDRFSAERPKGSFSTLEIQRTEQGDSAMYLCASSLDSRETQYFGPGTRLLVL.